The sequence of this T cell receptor (beta chain) was determined in a study of blood T cells in healthy people across ages. Overall study results and limits: TCR beta diversity tracked closely with naive T cell percentage. Roughly linear declines in TCR beta diversity per million T cells occurred with age. Donor CMV status was unknown, possibly confounding expanded clonotype changes.

Next came a second PCR, run for about 6 to 11 cycles, which used a sample-barcoded 5' primer along with a J-beta primer mix. A tag from a template-switch adaptor with 12 random nucleotides marked each cDNA molecule. TCRdb reprocessed the 5' RACE reads via MiXCR and lists one record per CDR3 protein. The table has about 640,000 distinct CDR3 sequences, around 43% seen once; the top ten hold 25% to 35%. From germline, CDR1 is LGHNT and CDR2 FRNRAP. V lost 2 bases and J lost 4; bases outside the gene matches: 5. The CDR3 length is 15 residues. Regarding this clonotype: The target antigen is unknown.

This sequence joins TRBV12-5 and TRBJ2-3, with 8 bases identical to TRBD2. The source material was blood. The clonotype comes from an elderly man in good health. The DNA of the CDR3 is TGTGCTAGTGGTTTGACTACGGGAGGGTCAGATACGCAGTATTTT. The encoded protein is CASGLTTGGSDTQYF.